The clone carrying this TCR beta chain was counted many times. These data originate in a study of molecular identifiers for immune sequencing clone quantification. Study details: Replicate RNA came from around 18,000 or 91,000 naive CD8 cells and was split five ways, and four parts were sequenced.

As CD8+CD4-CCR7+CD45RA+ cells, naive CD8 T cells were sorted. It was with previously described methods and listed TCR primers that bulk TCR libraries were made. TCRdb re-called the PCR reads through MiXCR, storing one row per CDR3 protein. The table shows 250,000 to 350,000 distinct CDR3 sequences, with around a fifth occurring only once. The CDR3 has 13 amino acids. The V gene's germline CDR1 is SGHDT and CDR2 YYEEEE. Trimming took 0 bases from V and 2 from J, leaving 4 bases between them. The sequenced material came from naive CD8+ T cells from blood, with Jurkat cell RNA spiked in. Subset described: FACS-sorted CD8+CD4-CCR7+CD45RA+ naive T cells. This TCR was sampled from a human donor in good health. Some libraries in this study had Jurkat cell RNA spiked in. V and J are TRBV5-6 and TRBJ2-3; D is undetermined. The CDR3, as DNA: TGTGCCAGCAGCTTGGAGTACACAGATACGCAGTATTTT. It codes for CASSLEYTDTQYF.